These T cell receptor beta chains were read from a single sample in a study of OX40 agonist ivuxolimab in advanced cancers. Profiled with immunoSEQ multiplex PCR; TCRdb holds only in-frame clones, not every one. The profile shows more than 65,000 clones, about 85% of them singletons. The sequences come from CD4+ or CD8+ T cells sorted from blood, collected in a trial of the OX40 agonist ivuxolimab. Receptors originate from an adult with an advanced solid tumor such as melanoma, head and neck, liver or kidney cancer. The CDR3 runs from the conserved cysteine through the conserved F or W. D genes are given only for firm matches. The size entry is marked missing in some rows and otherwise reads once, few, many or a size class.

d_call,j_call,clone_size,v_call,cdr3_aa,cdr3_nt
NA,TRBJ2-7,NA,TRBV11-3,CASSRLAGSTYEQYF,TGTGCCAGCAGCCGTCTTGCGGGATCTACCTACGAGCAGTACTTC
TRBD1,TRBJ1-1,NA,TRBV5-1,CASTEGQGASGGFF,TGCGCCAGCACCGAGGGACAGGGGGCGTCCGGAGGGTTTTTT
NA,TRBJ2-5,NA,TRBV19,CASSSKETQYF,TGTGCCAGTAGTTCCAAGGAGACCCAGTACTTC
NA,TRBJ2-1,once,TRBV15,CATSRGVQYNEQFF,TGTGCCACCAGCAGAGGGGTTCAGTACAATGAGCAGTTCTTC
NA,TRBJ2-4,NA,TRBV6-5,CAIPGRGIAKNIQYF,TGTGCCATCCCGGGGAGGGGGATAGCCAAAAACATTCAGTACTTC
TRBD2,TRBJ2-7,NA,TRBV5-1,CASSGTSLAGVRPYEQYF,TGCGCCAGCAGCGGAACTTCCCTAGCGGGAGTAAGGCCCTACGAGCAGTACTTC
TRBD1,TRBJ2-7,NA,TRBV7-2,CASSTGQVIDEQYF,TGTGCCAGCTCCACGGGACAGGTTATCGACGAGCAGTACTTC
NA,TRBJ1-6,few,TRBV12-2,CASRLEGTREFNSPLHF,TGTGCAAGTCGCTTAGAAGGTACAAGGGAATTTAATTCACCCCTCCACTTT
TRBD1,TRBJ1-3,NA,TRBV4-1,CASSQDGTDSGNTIYF,TGCGCCAGCAGCCAAGACGGGACAGACTCTGGAAACACCATATATTTT
NA,TRBJ1-4,NA,TRBV6-5,CASKMRTNNEKLFF,TGTGCCAGCAAGATGAGGACTAATAATGAAAAACTGTTTTTT
NA,TRBJ2-6,NA,TRBV19,CASRIERGSGANVLTF,TGTGCCAGCAGGATAGAGAGGGGCTCTGGGGCCAACGTCCTGACTTTC
NA,TRBJ1-3,NA,TRBV19,CASSLSGLNSGNTIYF,TGTGCCAGTAGTCTTTCGGGACTGAACTCTGGAAACACCATATATTTT
TRBD1,TRBJ1-3,NA,TRBV7-2,CASTGENGNTIYF,TGTGCCAGTACAGGGGAGAATGGAAACACCATATATTTT
NA,TRBJ1-1,NA,TRBV5-8,CASSRNREGTEAFF,TGTGCCAGCAGCCGAAACAGGGAAGGGACTGAAGCTTTCTTT
NA,TRBJ2-6,once,TRBV18,CASSPQGLHSGANVLTF,TGTGCCAGCTCACCACAGGGGCTCCACTCTGGGGCCAACGTCCTGACTTTC
NA,TRBJ1-4,NA,TRBV7-8,CASSGEGRFSEKLFF,TGTGCCAGCAGCGGCGAGGGGAGGTTCAGTGAAAAACTGTTTTTT
NA,TRBJ2-7,once,TRBV9,CASSVGLTGQDEQYF,TGTGCCAGCAGCGTAGGGCTTACAGGGCAGGACGAGCAGTACTTC
TRBD1,TRBJ1-1,NA,TRBV2,CAGGDRGLKVAFF,TGTGCCGGCGGGGACAGGGGGCTTAAGGTAGCTTTCTTT
NA,TRBJ2-1,NA,TRBV4-2,CASSRKDLGGYNEQFF,TGTGCCAGCAGCCGAAAGGATTTGGGGGGATACAATGAGCAGTTCTTC
TRBD1,TRBJ1-2,NA,TRBV28,CASSQQGGNGYTF,TGTGCCAGCAGTCAACAGGGGGGTAATGGCTACACCTTC
NA,TRBJ2-3,NA,TRBV25-1,CASTLDTDTQYF,TGTGCCAGCACCTTAGACACAGATACGCAGTATTTT
NA,TRBJ1-5,NA,TRBV11-1,CASSLGSDQPQHF,TGTGCCAGCAGCTTAGGGTCTGATCAGCCCCAGCATTTT
NA,TRBJ1-5,few,TRBV5-1,CASSLWGALGQPQHF,TGCGCCAGCAGCTTATGGGGGGCGCTTGGACAGCCCCAGCATTTT
TRBD1,TRBJ1-6,once,TRBV6-6,CASSYLPGQGSSPLHF,TGTGCCAGCAGTTATTTACCGGGACAGGGGAGTTCACCCCTCCACTTT
TRBD1,TRBJ2-7,NA,TRBV5-1,CASSPSGTGLSYEQYF,TGCGCCAGCAGCCCCTCCGGGACAGGGCTTTCCTACGAGCAGTACTTC
TRBD1,TRBJ1-1,NA,TRBV18,CASTTAYRGKNTEAFF,TGTGCCAGCACCACCGCATACAGGGGTAAGAACACTGAAGCTTTCTTT
NA,TRBJ2-3,NA,TRBV11-2,CASSSLRGVGTDTQYF,TGTGCCAGCAGCTCCCTTAGGGGGGTGGGCACAGATACGCAGTATTTT
TRBD1,TRBJ1-3,NA,TRBV9,CASSVGTGISGNTIYF,TGTGCCAGCAGCGTTGGGACAGGCATCTCTGGAAACACCATATATTTT
NA,TRBJ2-3,NA,TRBV5-1,CASSFSRTDTQYF,TGCGCCAGCAGCTTTAGCCGCACAGATACGCAGTATTTT
NA,TRBJ2-5,NA,TRBV6-5,CASSYGGSQETQYF,TGTGCCAGCAGTTACGGGGGGTCTCAAGAGACCCAGTACTTC
NA,TRBJ2-3,NA,TRBV7-8,CASSEYGESDTQYF,TGTGCCAGCAGCGAATACGGGGAGTCAGATACGCAGTATTTT
NA,TRBJ2-1,NA,TRBV29-1,CSVATVAYNEQFF,TGCAGCGTTGCTACAGTAGCCTACAATGAGCAGTTCTTC
TRBD2,TRBJ2-3,NA,TRBV12-5,CATAGGSSNTQYF,TGTGCTACAGCAGGCGGGAGTTCAAATACGCAGTATTTT